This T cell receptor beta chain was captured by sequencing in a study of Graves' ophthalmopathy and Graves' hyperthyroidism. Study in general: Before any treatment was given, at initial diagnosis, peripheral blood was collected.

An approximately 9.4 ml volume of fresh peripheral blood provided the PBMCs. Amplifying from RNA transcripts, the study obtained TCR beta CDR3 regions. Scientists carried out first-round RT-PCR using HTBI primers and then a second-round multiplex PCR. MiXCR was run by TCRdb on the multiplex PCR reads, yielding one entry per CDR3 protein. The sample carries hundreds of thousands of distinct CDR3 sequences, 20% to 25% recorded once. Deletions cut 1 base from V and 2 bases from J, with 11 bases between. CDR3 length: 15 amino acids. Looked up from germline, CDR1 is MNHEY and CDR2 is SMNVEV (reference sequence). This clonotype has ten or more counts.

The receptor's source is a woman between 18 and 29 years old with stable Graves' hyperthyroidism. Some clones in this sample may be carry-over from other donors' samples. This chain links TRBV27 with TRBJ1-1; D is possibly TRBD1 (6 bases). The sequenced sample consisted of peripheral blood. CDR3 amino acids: CASSLLGAGNTEAFF. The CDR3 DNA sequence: TGTGCCAGCAGTTTATTGGGGGCAGGCAACACTGAAGCTTTCTTT.